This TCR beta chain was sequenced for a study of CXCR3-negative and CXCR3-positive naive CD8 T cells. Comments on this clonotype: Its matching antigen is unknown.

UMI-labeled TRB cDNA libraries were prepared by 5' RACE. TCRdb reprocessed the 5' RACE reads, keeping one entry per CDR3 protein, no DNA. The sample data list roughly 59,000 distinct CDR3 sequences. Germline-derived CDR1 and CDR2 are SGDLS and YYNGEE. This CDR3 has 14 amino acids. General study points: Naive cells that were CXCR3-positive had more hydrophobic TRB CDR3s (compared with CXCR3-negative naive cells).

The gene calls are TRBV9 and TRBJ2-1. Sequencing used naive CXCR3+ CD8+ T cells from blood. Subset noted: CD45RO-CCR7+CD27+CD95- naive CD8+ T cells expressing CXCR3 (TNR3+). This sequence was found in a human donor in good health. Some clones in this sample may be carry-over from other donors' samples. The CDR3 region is CASSPRGSYNEQFF.